This is a list of T cell receptor beta chains from one sample in a study of radiation and T cells in renal cell carcinoma. Profiled with immunoSEQ multiplex PCR; TCRdb holds only in-frame clones, not every one. The profile covers some 50,000 clones, with roughly 80% appearing a single time and about 30% taken by the ten largest. Sequenced material: blood, taken from a patient whose treatment included radiotherapy and nephrectomy. Source of these receptors: a woman aged 65 to 85 with renal cell carcinoma. Each CDR3 is given with its conserved first and last residue. Each record gives: V gene, D gene, clone size, J gene, CDR3 DNA, CDR3 protein. A D gene is named only where the DNA matches it firmly. Only part of the rows carry a size: once, few, many, or a class if the clone is expanded.

TRBV19,.,once,TRBJ1-5,TGTGCCAGTAGTATCCTGGGGGGGGTCAATCAGCCCCAGCATTTT,CASSILGGVNQPQHF
TRBV7-9,.,.,TRBJ1-4,TGTGCCAGCAGCCCCCGGGGGGGTCGGATTGAAAAACTGTTTTTT,CASSPRGGRIEKLFF
TRBV7-9,.,.,TRBJ1-3,TGTGCCACCAAAGGGGTGGCTGGAAACACCATATATTTT,CATKGVAGNTIYF
TRBV7-9,TRBD1,.,TRBJ2-1,TGTGCCAGCAGCTCGGACAGGGGAGCGGGACCCGAGAGGTACAATGAGCAGTTCTTC,CASSSDRGAGPERYNEQFF
TRBV5-4,.,few,TRBJ2-4,TGTGCCAGCAGCTTGAGTCCACTTCTAGCCAAAAACATTCAGTACTTC,CASSLSPLLAKNIQYF
TRBV6-1,.,.,TRBJ1-2,TGTGCCAGCCGTTCTAGAGGGTGGGGTGGCTACACCTTC,CASRSRGWGGYTF
TRBV10-3,TRBD1,once,TRBJ2-6,TGTGCCATCTCTGTCGGGACAGGCGGCTCTGGGGCCAACGTCCTGACTTTC,CAISVGTGGSGANVLTF
TRBV5-4,.,.,TRBJ2-5,TGTGCCAGCAGCTGCACTAGCCGACCCGTCCCCCAAGAGACCCAGTACTTC,CASSCTSRPVPQETQYF
TRBV4-2,TRBD2,.,TRBJ2-5,TGTGCCAGCAGCCCCGGGACTAGCGGGAGTCTGATTCAAGAGACCCAGTACTTC,CASSPGTSGSLIQETQYF
TRBV10-2,.,.,TRBJ1-1,TGCGCCAGCAGCCTAGGGGAAAGGAGTGAAGCTTTCTTT,CASSLGERSEAFF
TRBV15,.,.,TRBJ2-1,TGTGCCACCAGCAGAGATAGGCTAGCTAGGAATGAGCAGTTCTTC,CATSRDRLARNEQFF
TRBV27,TRBD1,.,TRBJ1-1,TGTGCCAGCACCCGCGCGATAGGGACAGGGAATGCTGAAGCTTTCTTT,CASTRAIGTGNAEAFF
TRBV5-8,TRBD1,.,TRBJ2-3,TGTGCCAGCAGCTTGGGGGGACAGGGCCCCACAGATACGCAGTATTTT,CASSLGGQGPTDTQYF
TRBV7-9,TRBD1,.,TRBJ2-7,TGTGCCAGCAGCAACCGGGACAGTTTTGCCGAGCAGTACTTC,CASSNRDSFAEQYF
TRBV29-1,.,.,TRBJ2-1,TGCAGCGTTGTAGACTTCTACAATGAGCAGTTCTTC,CSVVDFYNEQFF
TRBV19,.,.,TRBJ1-2,TGTGCCAGTAGTATTCGGTATCCCAACTATGGCTACACCTTC,CASSIRYPNYGYTF
TRBV7-2,.,.,TRBJ1-2,TGTGCCAGCAGTTTGGGGTCGGGGCTTGGCTACACCTTC,CASSLGSGLGYTF
TRBV7-9,TRBD1,few,TRBJ1-2,TGTGCCGCTCTCCAGGACAGGGGCTATGGCTACACCTTC,CAALQDRGYGYTF
TRBV19,TRBD1,.,TRBJ2-1,TGTGCCAGTAGTCATATGACAGGGGGCAGTTTCAACAATGAGCAGTTCTTC,CASSHMTGGSFNNEQFF
TRBV6-1,TRBD1,.,TRBJ2-7,TGTGCCAGCAGGGAAGGACAGGGGTACGAGCAGTACTTC,CASREGQGYEQYF
TRBV10-1,TRBD2,.,TRBJ2-5,TGCGCCAGCGTGGCGGGAGGGCTGGGGCAAGAGACCCAGTACTTC,CASVAGGLGQETQYF
TRBV15,TRBD1,once,TRBJ1-2,TGTGCCACCAGCCGGGACAGGGGGCGAGGTGGCTACACCTTC,CATSRDRGRGGYTF
TRBV27,TRBD2,.,TRBJ2-1,TGTGCCAGCAGTTTTAGAGGACTAGCGGTTCAAAACAATGAGCAGTTCTTC,CASSFRGLAVQNNEQFF
TRBV9,.,.,TRBJ2-2,TGTGCCAGCAGCGTAGATGGGCACTCGAACACCGGGGAGCTGTTTTTT,CASSVDGHSNTGELFF
TRBV9,.,.,TRBJ1-1,TGTGCCAGCAGCGTAACCGACAGTCTGGTTGCTGAAGCTTTCTTT,CASSVTDSLVAEAFF
TRBV6-6,.,few,TRBJ1-4,TGTGCCAGCAGTTACGGGAGGACAAGCGCTGAAAAACTGTTTTTT,CASSYGRTSAEKLFF
TRBV6-1,.,.,TRBJ1-1,TGTGCCAGCAGTGTTCGAGGGGGGAACACTGAAGCTTTCTTT,CASSVRGGNTEAFF
TRBV30,.,.,TRBJ1-5,TGTGCCTGGAGTGCCGGGGGCAGCAATCAGCCCCAGCATTTT,CAWSAGGSNQPQHF
TRBV6-1,.,.,TRBJ1-4,TGTGCCATCCAAAACAGGGAGAGGAGTGAAAAACTGTTTTTT,CAIQNRERSEKLFF
TRBV12-5,.,once,TRBJ1-1,TGTGCTAGTGGTTTGTCAGGGAACACTGAAGCTTTCTTT,CASGLSGNTEAFF
TRBV30,.,few,TRBJ1-1,TGTGCCTGGATTCCGGGACTCCGAGGGAACACTGAAGCTTTCTTT,CAWIPGLRGNTEAFF
TRBV6-6,.,.,TRBJ2-4,TGTGCCAGCAGTTACTCGGTGACAGGGGAGGGAAACATTCAGTACTTC,CASSYSVTGEGNIQYF
TRBV5-4,.,.,TRBJ2-5,TGTGCCAGCAGCTTGGTTAGTCCGAACCAAGAGACCCAGTACTTC,CASSLVSPNQETQYF
TRBV7-2,TRBD1,.,TRBJ1-3,TGTGCCAGCAGCTACGACAGGGCCGGTGGAAACACCATATATTTT,CASSYDRAGGNTIYF
TRBV19,TRBD1,.,TRBJ2-7,TGTGCCAGTAGGAAAGAGGACAGGGGGTACGAGCAGTACTTC,CASRKEDRGYEQYF
TRBV7-9,.,.,TRBJ2-7,TGTGCCAGCAGCTTAGATTTGGGGTACGAGCAGTACTTC,CASSLDLGYEQYF
TRBV7-9,TRBD1,.,TRBJ1-1,TGTGCCAGCAGCTTACCCGCCGGGACAGGGGGCACTGAAGCTTTCTTT,CASSLPAGTGGTEAFF
TRBV5-4,TRBD1,.,TRBJ2-3,TGTGCCAGCAGCTCCCGGACAGGGTTTACAGATACGCAGTATTTT,CASSSRTGFTDTQYF
TRBV11-3,.,once,TRBJ2-1,TGTGCCAGCAGCCCCGCTAGAGATGGAATACACAATGAGCAGTTCTTC,CASSPARDGIHNEQFF
TRBV6-5,TRBD1,.,TRBJ1-6,TGTGCCAGCAGTCGGACAGGGTTGGATTCACCCCTCCACTTT,CASSRTGLDSPLHF
TRBV11-2,.,.,TRBJ2-5,TGTGCCAGCAGCCAGCCTCGGGGGCCGACCCAGTACTTC,CASSQPRGPTQYF
TRBV6-6,TRBD2,.,TRBJ2-5,TGTGCCAGCACCAGACTAGCGGGGGGGCAAGAGACCCAGTACTTC,CASTRLAGGQETQYF
TRBV5-6,.,.,TRBJ1-2,TGTGCCAGCAGCTTGGATTTTCCGGGAATAGGCTACACCTTC,CASSLDFPGIGYTF
TRBV7-9,.,.,TRBJ1-1,TGTGCCAGCAGCTTAGGGAGATCTGAAGCTTTCTTT,CASSLGRSEAFF
TRBV11-2,TRBD1,.,TRBJ1-2,TGTGCCAGCAGCTTTCCCGGGACAGACTATGGCTACACCTTC,CASSFPGTDYGYTF
TRBV5-4,.,.,TRBJ2-4,TGTGCCAGCAGCTTATACCTAATAGAGGGGGGGAACATTCAGTACTTC,CASSLYLIEGGNIQYF
TRBV7-9,TRBD1,.,TRBJ2-2,TGTGCCAGCAGGGCGGGACAGGGGGCATCGGGCACCGGGGAGCTGTTTTTT,CASRAGQGASGTGELFF
TRBV5-1,.,.,TRBJ1-6,TGCGCCAGCAGCTTGGGACTTACGAGTTCACCCCTCCACTTT,CASSLGLTSSPLHF
TRBV27,.,.,TRBJ2-7,TGTGCCAGCAGTCCTCGATGGAGCTCCTACGAGCAGTACTTC,CASSPRWSSYEQYF
TRBV5-1,.,few,TRBJ2-1,TGCGCCAGCAGCTCCTACAGGGAGAGCAATGAGCAGTTCTTC,CASSSYRESNEQFF
TRBV27,.,.,TRBJ1-4,TGTGCCAGCAGTAAAGAAAGACTCCGGGTCGATAATGAAAAACTGTTTTTT,CASSKERLRVDNEKLFF
TRBV2,.,.,TRBJ1-4,TGTGCCAGCAGTGAAAGCGGGCAGGGGAATGAAAAACTGTTTTTT,CASSESGQGNEKLFF
TRBV27,TRBD1,.,TRBJ1-2,TGTGCCAGCAGTTTAGGGTCAGGGGGCCTCTATGGCTACACCTTC,CASSLGSGGLYGYTF
TRBV28,.,.,TRBJ1-5,TGTGCCAGCAGTTTTATTCCCCAGCCCCAGCATTTT,CASSFIPQPQHF
TRBV6-1,TRBD2,.,TRBJ2-5,TGTGCCAGCAGTGAGGCACTAGCGGGGGAGAAAGAGACCCAGTACTTC,CASSEALAGEKETQYF